The 2 T cell receptor beta chains reported below all come from one sample, sequenced in a study of Ad26.COV2.S vaccination and SARS-CoV-2 variants. Here immunoSEQ multiplex PCR was the method, and the copy in TCRdb shows in-frame clones only, minus some. Found here are roughly 150,000 clones, approximately 90% of them singletons; the top ten hold 5%. The sample consisted of peripheral blood, taken after recovery from COVID-19. These receptors were collected from a human donor who had recovered from COVID-19.

The J gene is TRBJ1-6, the V gene TRBV5-4; D possibly corresponds to TRBD1 (5 bases). The V end was cut by 2 bases, the J end by 6 bases, with 12 bases between. The germline gives CDR1 SGHNT, CDR2 YYREEE (reference sequence). CDR3 length: 15 amino acids. The CDR3 coding sequence is TGTGCCAGCAGCTTCGGGGGAAAATTTAATTCACCCCTCCACTTT. Its protein is CASSFGGKFNSPLHF.

This chain joins TRBV28 and TRBJ1-6, with D possibly matching TRBD1 (6 bases). Germline V gene data show CDR1 as MDHEN and CDR2 as SYDVKM. Trimming left V 0 bases short and J 10 bases short, with 16 bases between. The CDR3 is 16 amino acids. The CDR3 region has the DNA TGTGCCAGCAGTTTATGGAAGGGGGGTGTACGGTCACCCCTCCACTTT. Translation gives CASSLWKGGVRSPLHF.